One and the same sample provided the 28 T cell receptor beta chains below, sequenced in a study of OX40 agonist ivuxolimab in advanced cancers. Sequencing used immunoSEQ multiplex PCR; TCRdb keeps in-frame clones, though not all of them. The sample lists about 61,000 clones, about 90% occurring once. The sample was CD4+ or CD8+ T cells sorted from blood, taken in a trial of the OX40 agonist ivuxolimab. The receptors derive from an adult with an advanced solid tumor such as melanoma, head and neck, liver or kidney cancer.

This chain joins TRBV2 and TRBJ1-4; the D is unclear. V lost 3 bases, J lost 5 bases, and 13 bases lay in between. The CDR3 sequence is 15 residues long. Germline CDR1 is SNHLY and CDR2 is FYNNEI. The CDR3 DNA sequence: TGTGCCAGCAGTGATAGGCAGGAGGAAAATGAAAAACTGTTTTTT. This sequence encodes CASSDRQEENEKLFF.

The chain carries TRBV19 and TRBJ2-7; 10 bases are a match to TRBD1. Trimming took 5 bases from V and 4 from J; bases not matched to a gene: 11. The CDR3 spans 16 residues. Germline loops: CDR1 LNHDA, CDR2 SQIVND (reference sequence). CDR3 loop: CASSATGDRGSYEQYF. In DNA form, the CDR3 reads TGTGCCAGTAGTGCCACCGGGGACAGGGGATCGTACGAGCAGTACTTC.

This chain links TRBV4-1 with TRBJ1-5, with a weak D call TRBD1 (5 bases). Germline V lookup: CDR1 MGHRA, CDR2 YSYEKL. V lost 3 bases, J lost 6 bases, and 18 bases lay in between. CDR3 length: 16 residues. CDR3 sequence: CASSHLWGGEGQPQHF. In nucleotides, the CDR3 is TGCGCCAGCAGCCATTTATGGGGGGGGGAAGGTCAGCCCCAGCATTTT.

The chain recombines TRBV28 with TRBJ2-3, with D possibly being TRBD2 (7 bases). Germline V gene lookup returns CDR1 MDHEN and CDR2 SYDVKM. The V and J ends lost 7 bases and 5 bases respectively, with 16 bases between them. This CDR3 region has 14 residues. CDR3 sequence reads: CASKSRRGRDTQYF. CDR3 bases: TGTGCCAGCAAATCCCGGCGGGGGCGAGATACGCAGTATTTT. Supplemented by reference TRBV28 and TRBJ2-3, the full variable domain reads DVKVTQSSRYLVKRTGEKVFLECVQDMDHENMFWYRQDPGLGLRLIYFSYDVKMKEKGDIPEGYSVSREKKERFSLILESASTNQTSMYLCASKSRRGRDTQYFGPGTRLTVL.

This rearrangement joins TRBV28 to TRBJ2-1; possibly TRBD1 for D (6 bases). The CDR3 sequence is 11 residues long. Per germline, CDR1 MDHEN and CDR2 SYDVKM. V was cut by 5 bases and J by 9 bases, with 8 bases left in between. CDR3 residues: CASSVGGEQFF. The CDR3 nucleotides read TGTGCCAGCAGTGTAGGGGGTGAGCAGTTCTTC.

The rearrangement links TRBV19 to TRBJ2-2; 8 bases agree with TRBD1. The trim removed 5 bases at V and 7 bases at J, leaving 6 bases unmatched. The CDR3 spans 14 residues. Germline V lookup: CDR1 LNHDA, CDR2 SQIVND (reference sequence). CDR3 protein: CASSSDRGSGELFF. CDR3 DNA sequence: TGTGCCAGTAGTTCCGACAGGGGCAGCGGGGAGCTGTTTTTT. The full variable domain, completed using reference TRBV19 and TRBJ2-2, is DGGITQSPKYLFRKEGQNVTLSCEQNLNHDAMYWYRQDPGQGLRLIYYSQIVNDFQKGDIAEGYSVSREKKESFPLTVTSAQKNPTAFYLCASSSDRGSGELFFGEGSRLTVL.

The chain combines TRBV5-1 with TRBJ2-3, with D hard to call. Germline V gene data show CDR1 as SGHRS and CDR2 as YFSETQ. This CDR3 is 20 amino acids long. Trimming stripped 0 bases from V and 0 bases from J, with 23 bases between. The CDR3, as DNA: TGCGCCAGCAGCTTGGAGGGATCACGTGCAGGTTCCCCTAGCACAGATACGCAGTATTTT. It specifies CASSLEGSRAGSPSTDTQYF.

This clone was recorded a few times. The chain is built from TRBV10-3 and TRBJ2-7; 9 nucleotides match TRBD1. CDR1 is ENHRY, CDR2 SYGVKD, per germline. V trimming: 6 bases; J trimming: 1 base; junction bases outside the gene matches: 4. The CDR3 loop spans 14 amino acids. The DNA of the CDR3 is TGTGCCATCAGAGACGGGACAGGGTCCTACGAGCAGTACTTC. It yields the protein CAIRDGTGSYEQYF.

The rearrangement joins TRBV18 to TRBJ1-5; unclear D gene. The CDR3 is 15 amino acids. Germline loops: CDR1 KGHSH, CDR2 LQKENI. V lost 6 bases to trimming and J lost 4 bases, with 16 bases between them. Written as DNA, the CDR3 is TGTGCCAGCTCCCGAGACGGACTGGGGAATCAGCCCCAGCATTTT. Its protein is CASSRDGLGNQPQHF.

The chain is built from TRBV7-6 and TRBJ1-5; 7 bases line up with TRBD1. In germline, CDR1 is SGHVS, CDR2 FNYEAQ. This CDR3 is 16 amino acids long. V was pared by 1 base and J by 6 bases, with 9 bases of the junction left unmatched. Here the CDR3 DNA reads TGTGCCAGCAGCTTAGACTCAACAGGGGTCGGTCAGCCCCAGCATTTT. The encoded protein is CASSLDSTGVGQPQHF.

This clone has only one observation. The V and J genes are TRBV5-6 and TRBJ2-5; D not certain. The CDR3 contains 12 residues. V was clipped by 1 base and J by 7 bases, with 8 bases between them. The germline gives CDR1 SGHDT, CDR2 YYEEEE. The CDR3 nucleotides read TGTGCCAGCAGCTTGTCTACGGCGACCCAGTACTTC. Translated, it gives CASSLSTATQYF.

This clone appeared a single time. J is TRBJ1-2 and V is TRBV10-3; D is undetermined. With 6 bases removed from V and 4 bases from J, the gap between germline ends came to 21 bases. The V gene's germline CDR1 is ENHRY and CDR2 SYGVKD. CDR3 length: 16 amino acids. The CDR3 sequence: CAISEVRMGSSYGYTF. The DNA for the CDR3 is TGTGCCATCAGCGAAGTCCGGATGGGTTCCTCCTATGGCTACACCTTC.

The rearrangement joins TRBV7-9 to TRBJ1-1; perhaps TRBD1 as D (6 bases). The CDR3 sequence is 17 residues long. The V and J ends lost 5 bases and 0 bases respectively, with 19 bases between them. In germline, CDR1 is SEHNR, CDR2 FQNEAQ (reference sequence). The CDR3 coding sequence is TGTGCCAGCAGCCTTACCCCAGGGGAGGGGCTGAACACTGAAGCTTTCTTT. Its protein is CASSLTPGEGLNTEAFF.

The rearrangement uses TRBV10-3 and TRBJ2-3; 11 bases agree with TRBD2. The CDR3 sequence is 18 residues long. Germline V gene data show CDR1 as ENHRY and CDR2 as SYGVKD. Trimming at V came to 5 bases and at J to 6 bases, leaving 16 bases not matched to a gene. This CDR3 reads CAISPSIGLAGGKDTQYF. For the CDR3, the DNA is TGTGCCATCAGTCCCTCCATCGGGCTAGCGGGAGGCAAGGATACGCAGTATTTT.

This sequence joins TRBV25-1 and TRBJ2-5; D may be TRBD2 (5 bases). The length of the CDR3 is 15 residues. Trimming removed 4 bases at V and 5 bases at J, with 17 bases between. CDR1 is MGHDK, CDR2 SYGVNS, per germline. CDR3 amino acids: CASSGAGGRVETQYF. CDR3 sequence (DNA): TGTGCCAGCAGTGGGGCCGGCGGGCGGGTTGAGACCCAGTACTTC.

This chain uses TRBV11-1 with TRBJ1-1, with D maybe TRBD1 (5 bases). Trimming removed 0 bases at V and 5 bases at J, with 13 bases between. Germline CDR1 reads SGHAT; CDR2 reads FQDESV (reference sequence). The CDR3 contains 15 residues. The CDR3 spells CASSLAVRGGTEAFF. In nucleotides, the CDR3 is TGTGCCAGCAGCTTAGCGGTCCGGGGGGGGACTGAAGCTTTCTTT. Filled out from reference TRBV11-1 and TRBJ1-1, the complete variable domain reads EAEVAQSPRYKITEKSQAVAFWCDPISGHATLYWYRQILGQGPELLVQFQDESVVDDSQLPKDRFSAERLKGVDSTLKIQPAELGDSAMYLCASSLAVRGGTEAFFGQGTRLTVV.

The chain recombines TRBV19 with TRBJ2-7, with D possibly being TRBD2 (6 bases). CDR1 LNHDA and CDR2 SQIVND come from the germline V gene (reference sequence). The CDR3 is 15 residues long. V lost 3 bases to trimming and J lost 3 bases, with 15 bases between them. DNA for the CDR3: TGTGCCAGTAGTATCCCGGGACTGGGAAACTACGAGCAGTACTTC. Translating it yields CASSIPGLGNYEQYF.

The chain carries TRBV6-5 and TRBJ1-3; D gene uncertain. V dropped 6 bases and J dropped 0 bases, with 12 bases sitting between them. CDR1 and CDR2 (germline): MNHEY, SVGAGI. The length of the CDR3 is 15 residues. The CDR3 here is CASRPPGLSGNTIYF. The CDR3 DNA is TGTGCCAGCAGGCCTCCAGGACTCTCTGGAAACACCATATATTTT.

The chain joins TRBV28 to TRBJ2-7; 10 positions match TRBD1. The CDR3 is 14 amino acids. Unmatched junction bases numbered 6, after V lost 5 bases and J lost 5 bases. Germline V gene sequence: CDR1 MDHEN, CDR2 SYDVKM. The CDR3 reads CASSPGTGENEQYF. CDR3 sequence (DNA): TGTGCCAGCAGTCCGGGGACAGGGGAAAACGAGCAGTACTTC.

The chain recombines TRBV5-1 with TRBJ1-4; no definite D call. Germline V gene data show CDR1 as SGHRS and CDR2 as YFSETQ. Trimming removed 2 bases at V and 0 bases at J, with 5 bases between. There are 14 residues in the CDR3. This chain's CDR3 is CASSLASTNEKLFF. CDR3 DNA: TGCGCCAGCAGCTTAGCATCAACTAATGAAAAACTGTTTTTT.

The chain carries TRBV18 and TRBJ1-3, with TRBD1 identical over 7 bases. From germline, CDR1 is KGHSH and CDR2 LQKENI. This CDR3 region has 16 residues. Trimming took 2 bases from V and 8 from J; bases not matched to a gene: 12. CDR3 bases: TGTGCCAGCTCACCAGGAGGTCCGTTTACAGGGGACACCATATATTTT. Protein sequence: CASSPGGPFTGDTIYF.

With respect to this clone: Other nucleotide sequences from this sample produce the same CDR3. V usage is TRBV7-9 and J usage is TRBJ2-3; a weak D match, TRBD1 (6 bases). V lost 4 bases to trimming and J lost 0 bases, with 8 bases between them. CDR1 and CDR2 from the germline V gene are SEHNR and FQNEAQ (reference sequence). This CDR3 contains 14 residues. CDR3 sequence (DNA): TGTGCCAGCAGCTGGACAGCTAGCACAGATACGCAGTATTTT. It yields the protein CASSWTASTDTQYF.

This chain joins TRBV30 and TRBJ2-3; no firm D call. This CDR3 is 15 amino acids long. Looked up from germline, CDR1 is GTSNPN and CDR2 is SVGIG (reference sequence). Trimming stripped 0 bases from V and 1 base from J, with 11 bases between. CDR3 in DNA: TGTGCCTGGAGTGTAGGCCCCCCGGGCACAGATACGCAGTATTTT. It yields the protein CAWSVGPPGTDTQYF. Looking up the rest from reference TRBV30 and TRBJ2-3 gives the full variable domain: SQTIHQWPATLVQPVGSPLSLECTVEGTSNPNLYWYRQAAGRGLQLLFYSVGIGQISSEVPQNLSASRPQDRQFILSSKKLLLSDSGFYLCAWSVGPPGTDTQYFGPGTRLTVL.

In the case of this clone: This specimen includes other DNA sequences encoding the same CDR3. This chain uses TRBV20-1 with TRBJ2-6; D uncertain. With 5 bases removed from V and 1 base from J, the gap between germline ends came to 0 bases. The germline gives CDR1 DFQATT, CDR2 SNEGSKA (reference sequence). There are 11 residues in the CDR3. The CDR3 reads CSASGANVLTF. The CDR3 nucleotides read TGCAGTGCTTCTGGGGCCAACGTCCTGACTTTC.

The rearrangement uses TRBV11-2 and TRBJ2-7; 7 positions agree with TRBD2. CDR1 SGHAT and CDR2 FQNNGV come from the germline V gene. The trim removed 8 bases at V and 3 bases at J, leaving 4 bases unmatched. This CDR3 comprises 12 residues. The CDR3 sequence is CASDSSGYEQYF. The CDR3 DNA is TGTGCCAGCGACTCTAGCGGCTACGAGCAGTACTTC.

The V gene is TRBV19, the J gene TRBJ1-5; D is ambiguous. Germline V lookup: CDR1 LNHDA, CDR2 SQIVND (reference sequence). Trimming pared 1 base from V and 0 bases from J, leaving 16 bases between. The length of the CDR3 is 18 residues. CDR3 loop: CASSIGSAGGYSNQPQHF. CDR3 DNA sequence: TGTGCCAGTAGTATAGGGTCGGCAGGCGGTTATAGCAATCAGCCCCAGCATTTT.

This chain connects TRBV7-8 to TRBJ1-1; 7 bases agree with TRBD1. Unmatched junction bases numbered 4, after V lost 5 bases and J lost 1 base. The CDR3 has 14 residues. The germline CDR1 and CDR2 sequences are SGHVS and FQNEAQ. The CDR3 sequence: CASSPGTANTEAFF. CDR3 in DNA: TGTGCCAGCAGCCCAGGGACAGCGAACACTGAAGCTTTCTTT.

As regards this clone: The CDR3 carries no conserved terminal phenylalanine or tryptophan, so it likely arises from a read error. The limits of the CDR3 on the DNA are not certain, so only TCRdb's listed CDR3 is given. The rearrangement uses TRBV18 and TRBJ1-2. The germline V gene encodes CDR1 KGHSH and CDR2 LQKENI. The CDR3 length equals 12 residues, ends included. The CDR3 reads CASSPISGHPIV.